The rows below give T cell receptor beta chains drawn from one sample of a study of blood T cell repertoires in COVID-19. Sequencing was performed with immunoSEQ multiplex PCR; in TCRdb, only in-frame clones are kept and a portion is missing. The table includes 150,000 to 200,000 clones, almost 80% detected once. Sequencing input: peripheral blood. These TCRs come from a man in his sixties with active or convalescent COVID-19. CDR3s include the opening cysteine and the closing phenylalanine or tryptophan. The listing skips clone size in some rows; elsewhere it reads once, few, many or a size class.

j_call v_call clone_size cdr3_aa
TRBJ2-7 TRBV2 - CASSFSGHEQYF
TRBJ2-3 TRBV2 - CASRELASLDTQYF
TRBJ1-2 TRBV10-3 - CASRTASNYGYTF
TRBJ1-2 TRBV6-4 - CASTQRGLRGYTF
TRBJ1-2 TRBV20-1 - CSATGTSGYTF
TRBJ1-1 TRBV7-3 - CASSSTGYTEAFF
TRBJ2-2 TRBV25-1 - CASSARRAGELFF
TRBJ2-1 TRBV5-1 - CASSGPGTYNEQFF
TRBJ2-7 TRBV4-2 - CASSREAGQGYEQYF
TRBJ2-7 TRBV28 - CASGTGYEQYF
TRBJ2-7 TRBV7-2 - CASSSGGDEQYF
TRBJ1-1 TRBV29-1 - CSSRAGGTEAFF
TRBJ2-2 TRBV28 - CASSPWGGPGTGELFF
TRBJ2-7 TRBV7-2 - CASSFGRLSSYEQYF
TRBJ2-7 TRBV15 - CATSRSRWGDEQYF
TRBJ2-3 TRBV4-3 - CASSPSGSSYTQYF
TRBJ1-2 TRBV18 - CASSPQGAHGYTF
TRBJ2-1 TRBV6-5 - CASSSPGGPGNEQFF
TRBJ2-1 TRBV7-3 - CATDGPPPGLAGVEQFF
TRBJ1-3 TRBV9 - CASSSPRGRGSGNTIYF
TRBJ1-3 TRBV9 few CASSARGASGNTIYF
TRBJ1-5 TRBV18 - CASSPTTGVQPQHF
TRBJ2-7 TRBV11-2 - CASSPSGTGSYEQYF
TRBJ1-2 TRBV2 few CASSVTESGYTF
TRBJ2-7 TRBV28 few CASGPGTSGSTRAYEQYF
TRBJ2-1 TRBV15 - CATSTNPSGRDNEQFF
TRBJ2-1 TRBV6-2/TRBV6-3 - CASSQGSAGSYNEQFF
TRBJ1-1 TRBV28 - CATNRGFTEAFF